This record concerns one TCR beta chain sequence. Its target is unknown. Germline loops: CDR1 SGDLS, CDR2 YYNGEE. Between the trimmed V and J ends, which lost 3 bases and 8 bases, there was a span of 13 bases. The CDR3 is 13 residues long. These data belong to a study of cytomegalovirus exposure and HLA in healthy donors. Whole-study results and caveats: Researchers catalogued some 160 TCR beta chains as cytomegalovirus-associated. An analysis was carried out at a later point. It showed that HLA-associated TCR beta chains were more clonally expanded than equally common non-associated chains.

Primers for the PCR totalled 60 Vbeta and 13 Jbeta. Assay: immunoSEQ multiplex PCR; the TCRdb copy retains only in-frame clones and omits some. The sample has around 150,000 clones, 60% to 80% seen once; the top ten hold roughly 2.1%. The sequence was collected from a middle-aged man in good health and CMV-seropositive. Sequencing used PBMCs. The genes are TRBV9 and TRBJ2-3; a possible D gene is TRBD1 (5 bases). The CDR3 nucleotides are TGTGCCAGCAGCGACTCAGGGCTGGTTACGCAGTATTTT. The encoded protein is CASSDSGLVTQYF.